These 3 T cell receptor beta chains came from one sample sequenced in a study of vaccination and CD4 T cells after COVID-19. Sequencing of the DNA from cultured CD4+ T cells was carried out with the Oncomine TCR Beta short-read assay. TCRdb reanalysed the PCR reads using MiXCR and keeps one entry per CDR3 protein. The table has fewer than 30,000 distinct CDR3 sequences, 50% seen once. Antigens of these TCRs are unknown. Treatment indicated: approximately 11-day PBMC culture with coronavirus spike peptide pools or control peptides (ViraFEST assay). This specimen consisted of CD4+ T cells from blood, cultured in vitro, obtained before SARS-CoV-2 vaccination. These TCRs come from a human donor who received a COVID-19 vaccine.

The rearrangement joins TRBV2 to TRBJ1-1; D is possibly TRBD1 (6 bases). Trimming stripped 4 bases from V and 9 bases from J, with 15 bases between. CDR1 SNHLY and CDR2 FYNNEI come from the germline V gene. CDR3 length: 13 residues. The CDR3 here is CASSAEDRQKAFF. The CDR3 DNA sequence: TGTGCCAGCAGTGCTGAGGACAGACAGAAAGCTTTCTTT.

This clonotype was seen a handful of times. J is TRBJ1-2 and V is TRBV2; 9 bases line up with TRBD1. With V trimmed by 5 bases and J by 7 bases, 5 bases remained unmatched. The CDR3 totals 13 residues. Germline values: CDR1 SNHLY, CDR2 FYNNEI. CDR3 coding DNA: TGTGCCAGCAGTTTAGACAGGGGGACTGGCTACACCTTC. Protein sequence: CASSLDRGTGYTF. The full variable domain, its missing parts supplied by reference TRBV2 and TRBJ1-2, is EPEVTQTPSHQVTQMGQEVILRCVPISNHLYFYWYRQILGQKVEFLVSFYNNEISEKSEIFDDQFSVERPDGSNFTLKIRSTKLEDSAMYFCASSLDRGTGYTFGSGTRLTVV.

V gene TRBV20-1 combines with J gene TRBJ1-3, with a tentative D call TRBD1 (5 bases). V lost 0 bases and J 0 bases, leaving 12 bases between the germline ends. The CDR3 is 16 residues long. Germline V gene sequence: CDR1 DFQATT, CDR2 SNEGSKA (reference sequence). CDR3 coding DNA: TGCAGTGCTAGAGATCGACAGATTCTCTCTGGAAACACCATATATTTT. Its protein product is CSARDRQILSGNTIYF.